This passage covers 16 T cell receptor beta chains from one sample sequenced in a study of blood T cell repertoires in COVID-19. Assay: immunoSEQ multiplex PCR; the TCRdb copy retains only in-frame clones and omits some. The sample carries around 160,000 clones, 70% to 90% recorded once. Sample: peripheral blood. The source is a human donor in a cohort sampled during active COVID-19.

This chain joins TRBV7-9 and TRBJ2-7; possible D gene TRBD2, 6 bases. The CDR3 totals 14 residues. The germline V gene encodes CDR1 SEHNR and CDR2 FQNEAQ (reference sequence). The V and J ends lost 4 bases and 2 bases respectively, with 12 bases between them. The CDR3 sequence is CASSSWRDPYEQYF. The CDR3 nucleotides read TGTGCCAGCAGCTCCTGGCGGGATCCCTACGAGCAGTACTTC.

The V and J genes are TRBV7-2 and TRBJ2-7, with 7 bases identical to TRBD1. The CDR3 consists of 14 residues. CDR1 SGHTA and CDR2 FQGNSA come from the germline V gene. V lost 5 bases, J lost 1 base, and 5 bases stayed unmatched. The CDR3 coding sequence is TGTGCCAGCAGCGCCTCGGGACAGTCCTACGAGCAGTACTTC. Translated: CASSASGQSYEQYF.

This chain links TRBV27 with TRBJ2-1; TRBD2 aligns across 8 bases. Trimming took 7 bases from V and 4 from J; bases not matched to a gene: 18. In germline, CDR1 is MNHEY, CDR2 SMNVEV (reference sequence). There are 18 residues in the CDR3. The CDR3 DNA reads TGTGCCAGCACCCCCCGGGGTGTAAGCGGGAGTTATTACAATGAGCAGTTCTTC. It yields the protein CASTPRGVSGSYYNEQFF.

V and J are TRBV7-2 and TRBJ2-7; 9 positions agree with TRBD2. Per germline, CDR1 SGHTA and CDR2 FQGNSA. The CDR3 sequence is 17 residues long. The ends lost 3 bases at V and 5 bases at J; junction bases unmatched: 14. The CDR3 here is CASSFPAGGGGLDEQYF. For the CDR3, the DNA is TGTGCCAGCAGCTTCCCAGCGGGGGGCGGAGGTTTAGACGAGCAGTACTTC.

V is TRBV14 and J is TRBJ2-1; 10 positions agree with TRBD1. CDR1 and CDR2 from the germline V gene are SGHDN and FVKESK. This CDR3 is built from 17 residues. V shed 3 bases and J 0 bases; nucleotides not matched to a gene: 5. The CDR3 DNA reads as TGTGCCAGCAGCCAGGGGACAGGGGTCCTCTCCTACAATGAGCAGTTCTTC. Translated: CASSQGTGVLSYNEQFF.

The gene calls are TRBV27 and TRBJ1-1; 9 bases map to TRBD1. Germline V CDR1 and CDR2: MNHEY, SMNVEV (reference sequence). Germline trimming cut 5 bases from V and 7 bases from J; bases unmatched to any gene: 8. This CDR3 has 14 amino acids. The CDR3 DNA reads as TGTGCCAGCAGTCTAGGACAGGGGAGGGATGAAGCTTTCTTT. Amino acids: CASSLGQGRDEAFF.

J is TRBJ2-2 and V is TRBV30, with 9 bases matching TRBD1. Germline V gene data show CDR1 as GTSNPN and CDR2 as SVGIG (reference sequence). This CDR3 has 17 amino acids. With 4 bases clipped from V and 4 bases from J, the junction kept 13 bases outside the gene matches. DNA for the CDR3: TGTGCCTGGACCCCTCTACCGGGACAGGGCGGCACCGGGGAGCTGTTTTTT. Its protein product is CAWTPLPGQGGTGELFF.

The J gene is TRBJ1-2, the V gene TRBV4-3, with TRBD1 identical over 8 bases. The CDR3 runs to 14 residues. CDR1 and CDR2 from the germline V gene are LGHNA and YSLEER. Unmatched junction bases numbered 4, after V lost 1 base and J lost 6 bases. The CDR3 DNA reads TGCGCCAGCAGCCAAGCCAGGGGGCGGGATGGCTACACCTTC. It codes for CASSQARGRDGYTF.

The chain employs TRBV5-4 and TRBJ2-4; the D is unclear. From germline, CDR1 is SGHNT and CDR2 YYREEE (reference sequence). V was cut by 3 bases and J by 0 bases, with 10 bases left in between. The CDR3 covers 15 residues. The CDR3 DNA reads TGTGCCAGCAGCTCAAGCGCGGTAGCCAAAAACATTCAGTACTTC. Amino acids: CASSSSAVAKNIQYF. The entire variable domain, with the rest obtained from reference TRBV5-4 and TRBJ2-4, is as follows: ETGVTQSPTHLIKTRGQQVTLRCSSQSGHNTVSWYQQALGQGPQFIFQYYREEENGRGNFPPRFSGLQFPNYSSELNVNALELDDSALYLCASSSSAVAKNIQYFGAGTRLSVL.

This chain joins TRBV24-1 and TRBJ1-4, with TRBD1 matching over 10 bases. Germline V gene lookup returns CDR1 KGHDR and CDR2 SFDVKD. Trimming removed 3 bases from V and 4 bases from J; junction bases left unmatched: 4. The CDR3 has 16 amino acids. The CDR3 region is CATSDSRDRGNEKLFF. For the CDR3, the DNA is TGTGCCACCAGTGATAGCCGGGACAGGGGTAATGAAAAACTGTTTTTT.

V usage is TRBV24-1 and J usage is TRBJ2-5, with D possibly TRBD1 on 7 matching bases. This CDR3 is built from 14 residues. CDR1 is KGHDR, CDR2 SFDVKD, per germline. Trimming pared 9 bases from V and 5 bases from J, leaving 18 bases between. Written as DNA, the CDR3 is TGTGCCACCGCGTCGCAGGGGGGTTTGGAGACCCAGTACTTC. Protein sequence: CATASQGGLETQYF.

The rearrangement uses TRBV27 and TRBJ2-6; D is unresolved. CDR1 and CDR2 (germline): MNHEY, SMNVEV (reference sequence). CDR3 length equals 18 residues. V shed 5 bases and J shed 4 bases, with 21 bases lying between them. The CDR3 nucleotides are TGTGCCAGCAGTACCAGTACCAGTTCCCCCCGCGGGGCCAACGTCCTGACTTTC. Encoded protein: CASSTSTSSPRGANVLTF.

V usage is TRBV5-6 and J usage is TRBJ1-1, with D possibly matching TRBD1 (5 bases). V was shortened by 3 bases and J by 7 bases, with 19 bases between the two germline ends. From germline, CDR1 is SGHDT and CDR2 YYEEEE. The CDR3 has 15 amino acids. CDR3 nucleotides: TGTGCCAGCAGCTCGCCCTTCGCGGGGACCCATGAAGCTTTCTTT. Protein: CASSSPFAGTHEAFF.

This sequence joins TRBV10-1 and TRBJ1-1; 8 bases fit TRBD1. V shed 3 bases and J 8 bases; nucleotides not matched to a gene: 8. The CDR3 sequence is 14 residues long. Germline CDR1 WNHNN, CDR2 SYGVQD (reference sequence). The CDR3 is CASSDPAGTGEAFF. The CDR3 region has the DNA TGCGCCAGCAGTGACCCAGCCGGGACAGGCGAAGCTTTCTTT.

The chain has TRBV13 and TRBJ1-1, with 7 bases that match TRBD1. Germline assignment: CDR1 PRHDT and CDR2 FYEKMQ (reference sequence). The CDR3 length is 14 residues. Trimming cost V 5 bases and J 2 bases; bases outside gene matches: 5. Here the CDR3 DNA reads TGTGCCAGCAGCCCCCGACAGGGAAACACTGAAGCTTTCTTT. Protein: CASSPRQGNTEAFF.

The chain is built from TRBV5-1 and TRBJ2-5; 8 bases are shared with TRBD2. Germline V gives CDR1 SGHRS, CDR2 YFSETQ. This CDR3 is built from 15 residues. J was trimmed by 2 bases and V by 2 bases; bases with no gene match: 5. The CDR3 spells CASSFSGAGQETQYF. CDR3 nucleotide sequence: TGCGCCAGCAGCTTTAGCGGGGCGGGGCAAGAGACCCAGTACTTC.